This T cell receptor beta chain was documented in a study of PD-1 blockade in mismatch repair-deficient tumors. Profiled with immunoSEQ multiplex PCR; TCRdb holds only in-frame clones, not every one. The data show 55,000 to 85,000 clones, about 78% seen once. V lost 0 bases and J lost 1, with 5 bases in between. Germline values: CDR1 SGHRS, CDR2 YFSETQ. This CDR3 contains 13 residues. This clone was picked up a small number of times. The TCR-sequenced patients were three responders to pembrolizumab. The TCR originated in an adult with mismatch repair-deficient cancer. The input for sequencing was peripheral blood, taken 2 weeks after starting pembrolizumab. This chain uses TRBV5-1 with TRBJ2-7; D is ambiguous. CDR3 residues: CASSLARSYEQYF. The CDR3 bases are TGCGCCAGCAGCTTGGCACGGTCCTACGAGCAGTACTTC.